This paragraph reports one T cell receptor beta chain. The data are from a study of blood T cell repertoires in COVID-19. Study background: The United States, Italy and Spain supplied acute and convalescent COVID-19 samples. T cells, B-cell-depleted T cells, or PBMCs provided the cDNA or gDNA that served as material.

This CDR3 is built from 14 residues. V trimming: 6 bases; J trimming: 2 bases; junction bases outside the gene matches: 6. Germline V gene lookup returns CDR1 MNHEY and CDR2 SVGAGI. Per the authors' pipeline: Estimation of nucleated cell counts relied on the amplification of reference gene primers. Method: immunoSEQ multiplex PCR; TCRdb's copy keeps in-frame clones and lacks some. The D gene and trimming were derived from the DNA, and the V and J assignments and clone size from that table. This sample carries 150,000 or so clones, more than 75% of them seen once, and the ten largest clones take over 12%.

The receptor's source is a human donor with acute or convalescent COVID-19. The donor label of this sample is uncertain. Sample: peripheral blood. The chain has TRBV6-5 and TRBJ2-5; TRBD1 aligns across 7 bases. Here the CDR3 reads CASRRDSPQETQYF. DNA of the CDR3: TGTGCCAGCAGACGGGACAGCCCACAAGAGACCCAGTACTTC.